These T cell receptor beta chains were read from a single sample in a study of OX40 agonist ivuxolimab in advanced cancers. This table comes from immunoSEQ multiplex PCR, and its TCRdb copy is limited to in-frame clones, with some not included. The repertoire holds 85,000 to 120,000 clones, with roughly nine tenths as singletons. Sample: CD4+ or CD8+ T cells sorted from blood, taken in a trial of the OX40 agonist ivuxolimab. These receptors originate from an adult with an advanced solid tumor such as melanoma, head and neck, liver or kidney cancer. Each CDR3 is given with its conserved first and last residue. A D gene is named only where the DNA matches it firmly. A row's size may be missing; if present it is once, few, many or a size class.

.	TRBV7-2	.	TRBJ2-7	CASSLQGPYEQYF	TGTGCCAGCAGCTTGCAGGGCCCCTACGAGCAGTACTTC
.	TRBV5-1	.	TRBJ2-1	CASSLALRQGGNEQFF	TGCGCCAGCAGCTTGGCATTAAGGCAAGGGGGCAATGAGCAGTTCTTC
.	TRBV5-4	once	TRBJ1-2	CASSLYEGTHGYTF	TGTGCCAGCAGCTTGTATGAAGGCACCCATGGCTACACCTTC
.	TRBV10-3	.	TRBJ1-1	CAIKAGGGSHTEAFF	TGTGCCATCAAAGCCGGAGGAGGTTCTCACACTGAAGCTTTCTTT
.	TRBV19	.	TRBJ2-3	CASSLTRDGDTQYF	TGTGCCAGTAGTTTAACTAGGGACGGGGATACGCAGTATTTT
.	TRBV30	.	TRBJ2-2	CAWVGASANTGELFF	TGTGCCTGGGTAGGGGCCAGCGCGAACACCGGGGAGCTGTTTTTT
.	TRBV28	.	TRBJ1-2	CASSSGRRGYTF	TGTGCCAGCAGCTCTGGACGGCGGGGCTACACCTTC
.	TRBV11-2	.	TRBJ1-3	CASSRGRINTIYF	TGTGCCAGCAGCAGGGGACGGATAAACACCATATATTTT
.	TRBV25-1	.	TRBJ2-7	CASSEKSGSYPYEQYF	TGTGCCAGCAGTGAAAAATCCGGGTCATACCCATACGAGCAGTACTTC
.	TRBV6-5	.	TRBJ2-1	CASRQEDEQFF	TGTGCCAGCAGGCAGGAGGATGAGCAGTTCTTC
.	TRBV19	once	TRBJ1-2	CASSMSAYGYTF	TGTGCCAGTAGTATGTCAGCTTATGGCTACACCTTC